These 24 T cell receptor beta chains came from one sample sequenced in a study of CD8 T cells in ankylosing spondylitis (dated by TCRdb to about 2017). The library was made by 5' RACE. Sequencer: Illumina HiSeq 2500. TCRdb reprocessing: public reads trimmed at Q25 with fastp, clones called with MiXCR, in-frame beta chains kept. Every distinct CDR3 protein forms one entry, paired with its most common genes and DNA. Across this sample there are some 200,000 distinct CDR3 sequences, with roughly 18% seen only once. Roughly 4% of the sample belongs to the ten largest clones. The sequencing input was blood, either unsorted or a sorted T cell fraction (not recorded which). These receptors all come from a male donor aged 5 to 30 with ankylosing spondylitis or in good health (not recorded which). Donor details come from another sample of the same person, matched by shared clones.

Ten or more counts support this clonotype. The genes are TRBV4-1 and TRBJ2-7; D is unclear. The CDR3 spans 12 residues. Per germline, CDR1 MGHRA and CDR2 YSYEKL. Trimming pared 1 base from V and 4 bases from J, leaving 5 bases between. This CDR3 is CASSQVGYEQYF. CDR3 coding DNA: TGCGCCAGCAGCCAAGTGGGTTACGAGCAGTACTTC.

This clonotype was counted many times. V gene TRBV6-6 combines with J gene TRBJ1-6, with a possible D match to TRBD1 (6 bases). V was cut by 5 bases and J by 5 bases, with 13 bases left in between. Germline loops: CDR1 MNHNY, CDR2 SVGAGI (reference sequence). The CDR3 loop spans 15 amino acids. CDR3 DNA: TGTGCCAGCAGTCCCCGGGGGCGCGATAATTCACCCCTCCACTTT. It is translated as CASSPRGRDNSPLHF.

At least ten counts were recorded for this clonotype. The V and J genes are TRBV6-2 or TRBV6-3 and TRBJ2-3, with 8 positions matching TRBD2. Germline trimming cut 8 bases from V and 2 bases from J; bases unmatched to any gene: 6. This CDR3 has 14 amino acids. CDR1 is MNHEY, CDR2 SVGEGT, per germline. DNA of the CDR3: TGTGCCAGCCTGAACGGGAGGGCCACAGATACGCAGTATTTT. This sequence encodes CASLNGRATDTQYF.

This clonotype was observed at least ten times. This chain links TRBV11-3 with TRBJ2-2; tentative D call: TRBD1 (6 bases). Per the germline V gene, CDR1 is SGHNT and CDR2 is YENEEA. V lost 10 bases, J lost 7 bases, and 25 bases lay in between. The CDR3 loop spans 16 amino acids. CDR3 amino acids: CATRVPGQPVHGELFF. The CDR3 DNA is TGTGCCACGCGAGTTCCGGGACAACCCGTCCACGGGGAGCTGTTTTTT.

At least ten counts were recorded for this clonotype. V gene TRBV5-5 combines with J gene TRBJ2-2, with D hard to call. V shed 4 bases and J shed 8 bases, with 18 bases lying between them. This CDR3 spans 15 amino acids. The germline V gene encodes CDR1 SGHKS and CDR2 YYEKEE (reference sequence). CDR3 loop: CASSPASSLTGELFF. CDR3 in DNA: TGTGCCAGCAGCCCGGCAAGCTCCCTAACAGGGGAGCTGTTTTTT.

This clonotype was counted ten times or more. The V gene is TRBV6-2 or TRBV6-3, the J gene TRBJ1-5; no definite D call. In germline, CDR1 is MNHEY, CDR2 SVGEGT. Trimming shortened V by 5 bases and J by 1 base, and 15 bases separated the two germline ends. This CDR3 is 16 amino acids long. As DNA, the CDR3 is TGTGCCAGCAGTGCCCTTCAGCGCACGAGCAATCAGCCCCAGCATTTT. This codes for CASSALQRTSNQPQHF.

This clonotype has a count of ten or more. CDR3 amino acids: CASSQKLGNEQFF. The CDR3 nucleotides are TGTGCCAGCAGCCAAAAACTGGGGAATGAGCAGTTCTTC. The rearrangement uses TRBV4-2 and TRBJ2-1; D not certain. V gave up 2 bases and J gave up 7 bases, with 9 bases separating them. CDR1 LGHNA and CDR2 YNFKEQ come from the germline V gene. CDR3 length: 13 amino acids.

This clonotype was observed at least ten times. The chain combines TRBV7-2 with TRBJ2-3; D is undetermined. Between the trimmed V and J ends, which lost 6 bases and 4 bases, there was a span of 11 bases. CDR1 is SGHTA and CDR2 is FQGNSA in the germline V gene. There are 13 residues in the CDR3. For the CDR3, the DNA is TGTGCCAGCAGTAATAGAGTCCCAGATACGCAGTATTTT. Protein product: CASSNRVPDTQYF.

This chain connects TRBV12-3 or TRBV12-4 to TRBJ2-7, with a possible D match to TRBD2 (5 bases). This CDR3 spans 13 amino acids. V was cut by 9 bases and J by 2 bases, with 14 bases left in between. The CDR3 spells CASSAGETYEQYV. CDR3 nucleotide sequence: TGTGCCAGTTCCGCCGGGGAGACCTACGAGCAGTACGTC.

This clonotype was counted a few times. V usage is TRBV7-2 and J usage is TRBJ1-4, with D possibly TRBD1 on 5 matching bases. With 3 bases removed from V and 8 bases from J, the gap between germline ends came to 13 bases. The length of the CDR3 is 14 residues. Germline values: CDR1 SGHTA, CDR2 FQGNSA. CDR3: CASSFRQGREKLFF. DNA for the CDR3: TGTGCCAGCAGCTTTCGCCAGGGACGCGAAAAACTGTTTTTT.

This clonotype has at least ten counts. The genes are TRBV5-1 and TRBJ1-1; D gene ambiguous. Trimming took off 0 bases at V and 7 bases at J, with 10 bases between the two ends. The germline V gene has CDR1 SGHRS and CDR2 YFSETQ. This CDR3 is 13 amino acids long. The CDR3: CASSLGTAIEAFF. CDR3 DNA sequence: TGCGCCAGCAGCTTGGGGACGGCAATTGAAGCTTTCTTT. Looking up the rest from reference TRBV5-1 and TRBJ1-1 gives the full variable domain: KAGVTQTPRYLIKTRGQQVTLSCSPISGHRSVSWYQQTPGQGLQFLFEYFSETQRNKGNFPGRFSGRQFSNSRSEMNVSTLELGDSALYLCASSLGTAIEAFFGQGTRLTVV.

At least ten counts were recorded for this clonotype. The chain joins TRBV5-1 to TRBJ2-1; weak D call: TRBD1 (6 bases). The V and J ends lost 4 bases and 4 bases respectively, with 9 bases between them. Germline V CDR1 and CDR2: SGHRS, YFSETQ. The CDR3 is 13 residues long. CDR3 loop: CASSNGQYNEQFF. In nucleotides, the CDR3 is TGCGCCAGCAGCAACGGACAGTACAATGAGCAGTTCTTC.

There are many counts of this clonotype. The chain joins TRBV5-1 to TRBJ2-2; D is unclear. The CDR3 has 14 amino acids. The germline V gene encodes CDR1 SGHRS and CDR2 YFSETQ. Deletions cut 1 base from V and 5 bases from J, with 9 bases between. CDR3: CASSLSRLTGELFF. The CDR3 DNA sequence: TGCGCCAGCAGCTTGTCGCGGCTAACCGGGGAGCTGTTTTTT.

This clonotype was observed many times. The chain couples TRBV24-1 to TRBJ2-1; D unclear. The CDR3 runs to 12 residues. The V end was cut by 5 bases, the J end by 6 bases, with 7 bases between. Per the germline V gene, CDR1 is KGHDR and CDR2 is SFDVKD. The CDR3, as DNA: TGTGCCACCAGTGGATCGAGCAATGAGCAGTTCTTC. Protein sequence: CATSGSSNEQFF.

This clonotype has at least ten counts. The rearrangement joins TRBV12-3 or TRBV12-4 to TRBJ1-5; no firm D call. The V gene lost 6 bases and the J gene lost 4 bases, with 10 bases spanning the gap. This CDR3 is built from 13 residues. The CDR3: CASSRRYNQPQHF. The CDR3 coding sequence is TGTGCCAGCAGCAGACGGTATAATCAGCCCCAGCATTTT.

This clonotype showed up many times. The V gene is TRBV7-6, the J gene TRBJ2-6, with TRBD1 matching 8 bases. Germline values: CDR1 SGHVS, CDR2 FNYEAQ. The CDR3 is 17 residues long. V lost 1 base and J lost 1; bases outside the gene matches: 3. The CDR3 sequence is CASSLGTGSSGANVLTF. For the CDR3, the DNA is TGTGCCAGCAGCTTAGGGACAGGGAGTTCTGGGGCCAACGTCCTGACTTTC.

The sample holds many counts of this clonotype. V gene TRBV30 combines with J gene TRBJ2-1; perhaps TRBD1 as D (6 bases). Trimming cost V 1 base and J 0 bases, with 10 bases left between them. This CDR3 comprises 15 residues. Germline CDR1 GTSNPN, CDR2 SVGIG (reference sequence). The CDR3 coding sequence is TGTGCCTGGAGTGATACAGGGAGCTCCTACAATGAGCAGTTCTTC. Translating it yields CAWSDTGSSYNEQFF.

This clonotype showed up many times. The DNA of the CDR3 is TGTGCCAGCAGCCAATCGCAAAGCGGGAGGCACAATGAGCAGTTCTTC. Its protein product is CASSQSQSGRHNEQFF. The V call is TRBV16, the J call TRBJ2-1; 9 bases agree with TRBD2. CDR1 is KGHSY, CDR2 FQNENV, per germline. The junction had 5 bases not matched to a gene; V was cut back by 0 bases and J by 5 bases. The CDR3 covers 16 residues. The variable domain in full, with the rest retrieved from reference TRBV16 and TRBJ2-1, is GEEVAQTPKHLVRGEGQKAKLYCAPIKGHSYVFWYQQVLKNEFKFLISFQNENVFDETGMPKERFSAKCLPNSPCSLEIQATKLEDSAVYFCASSQSQSGRHNEQFFGPGTRLTVL.

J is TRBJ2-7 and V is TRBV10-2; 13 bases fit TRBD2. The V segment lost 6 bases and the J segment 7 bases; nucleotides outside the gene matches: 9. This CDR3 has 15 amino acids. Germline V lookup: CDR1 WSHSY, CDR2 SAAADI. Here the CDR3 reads CASSATSGRAQEQYV. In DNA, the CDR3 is TGCGCCAGCAGCGCAACTAGCGGGAGGGCACAAGAGCAGTACGTC.

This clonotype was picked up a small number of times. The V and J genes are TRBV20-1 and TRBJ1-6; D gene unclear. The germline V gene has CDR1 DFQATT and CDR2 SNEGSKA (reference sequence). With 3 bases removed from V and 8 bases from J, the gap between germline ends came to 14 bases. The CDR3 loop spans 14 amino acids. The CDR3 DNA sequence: TGCAGTGCTAGCCAAACTGACTCGCATTCACCCCTCCACTTT. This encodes CSASQTDSHSPLHF.

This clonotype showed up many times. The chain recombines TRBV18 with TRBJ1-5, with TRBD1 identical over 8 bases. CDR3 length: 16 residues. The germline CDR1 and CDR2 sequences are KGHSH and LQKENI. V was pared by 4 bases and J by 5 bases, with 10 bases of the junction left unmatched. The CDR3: CASSLSGQGRDQPQHF. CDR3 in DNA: TGTGCCAGCTCACTTAGTGGACAGGGACGGGATCAGCCCCAGCATTTT.

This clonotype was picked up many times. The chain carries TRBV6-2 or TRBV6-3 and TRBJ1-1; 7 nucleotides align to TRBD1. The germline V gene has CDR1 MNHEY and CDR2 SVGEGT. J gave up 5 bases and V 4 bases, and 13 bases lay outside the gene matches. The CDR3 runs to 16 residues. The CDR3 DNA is TGTGCCAGCAGTTCTCTACTGGACAGGTGGATGACTGAAGCTTTCTTT. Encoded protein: CASSSLLDRWMTEAFF.

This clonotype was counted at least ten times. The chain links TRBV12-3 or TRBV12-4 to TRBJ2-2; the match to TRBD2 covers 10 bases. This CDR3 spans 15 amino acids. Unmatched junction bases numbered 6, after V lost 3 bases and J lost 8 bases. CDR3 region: CASSFTSGMAGELFF. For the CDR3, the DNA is TGTGCCAGCAGTTTTACTAGCGGGATGGCAGGGGAGCTGTTTTTT.

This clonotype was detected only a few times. The CDR3 reads CASSLAAGLAINNEQFF. CDR3 sequence (DNA): TGCGCCAGCAGCTTGGCCGCTGGTCTAGCGATTAACAATGAGCAGTTCTTC. The rearrangement uses TRBV5-1 and TRBJ2-1; a weak D match, TRBD2 (6 bases). Germline-derived CDR1 and CDR2 are SGHRS and YFSETQ. The CDR3 extends over 17 amino acids. V lost 0 bases to trimming and J lost 5 bases, with 18 bases between them.